The next 26 T cell receptor beta chains were all read from a single sample in a study of shared clonotypes between healthy human individuals. Clones were read by immunoSEQ multiplex PCR, and TCRdb kept only the in-frame ones, dropping some. The sample has 2 million to 3 million clones, 90% to 95% seen once. The sequenced sample consisted of naive CD4+ T cells from PBMCs. Subset reported: CD45RA+ positively selected. These receptors originate from a man between 18 and 35 years old in good health. Some clones in this sample may be carry-over from other donors' samples.

A note on this clone: The identical CDR3 is also encoded by other nucleotide sequences in the sample. The chain employs TRBV7-9 and TRBJ1-2, with 8 bases matching TRBD1. CDR1 and CDR2 (germline): SEHNR, FQNEAQ (reference sequence). With V trimmed by 5 bases and J by 6 bases, 5 bases remained unmatched. The CDR3 length is 13 residues. In DNA, the CDR3 is TGTGCCAGCAGCCCAAGGACAGGGAATGGCTACACCTTC. Protein: CASSPRTGNGYTF. The whole variable domain, remainder taken from reference TRBV7-9 and TRBJ1-2, is DTGVSQNPRHKITKRGQNVTFRCDPISEHNRLYWYRQTLGQGPEFLTYFQNEAQLEKSRLLSDRFSAERPKGSFSTLEIQRTEQGDSAMYLCASSPRTGNGYTFGSGTRLTVV.

The V and J genes are TRBV7-2 and TRBJ1-6; possible D gene TRBD1, 5 bases. V was pared by 6 bases and J by 9 bases, with 12 bases between. CDR1 SGHTA and CDR2 FQGNSA come from the germline V gene. The CDR3 is 13 residues long. This chain's CDR3 is CASSPQGVSPLHF. CDR3 DNA sequence: TGTGCCAGCAGTCCCCAGGGTGTTTCACCCCTCCACTTT.

Of note for this clone: Additional DNA sequences in this sample encode the identical CDR3. This sequence joins TRBV7-2 and TRBJ2-7; 7 bases are shared with TRBD2. With 1 base clipped from V and 2 bases from J, the junction kept 8 bases outside the gene matches. The CDR3 runs to 16 residues. Germline values: CDR1 SGHTA, CDR2 FQGNSA. CDR3 protein: CASSLVGLADTYEQYF. The CDR3, as DNA: TGTGCCAGCAGCTTAGTTGGCCTAGCGGACACCTACGAGCAGTACTTC.

The chain couples TRBV6-6 to TRBJ2-7; D remains unclear. Trimming stripped 2 bases from V and 2 bases from J, with 13 bases between. From germline, CDR1 is MNHNY and CDR2 SVGAGI (reference sequence). The CDR3 is made up of 15 amino acids. The CDR3: CASSYGSRRAYEQYF. DNA for the CDR3: TGTGCCAGCAGTTACGGGTCCCGGCGAGCCTACGAGCAGTACTTC.

This chain joins TRBV28 and TRBJ2-2, with 8 bases lining up with TRBD2. Unmatched junction bases numbered 12, after V lost 3 bases and J lost 6 bases. This CDR3 contains 17 residues. Per the germline V gene, CDR1 is MDHEN and CDR2 is SYDVKM. In DNA, the CDR3 is TGTGCCAGCAGTTTCCCCTACGGGAGGGAAGGGGCCGGGGAGCTGTTTTTT. Protein product: CASSFPYGREGAGELFF.

The genes are TRBV5-3 and TRBJ2-7, with TRBD2 matching over 12 bases. TRBV5-3 is assigned to the ORF class and has an uncertain function. J gave up 3 bases and V 2 bases, and 15 bases lay outside the gene matches. The CDR3 sequence is 19 residues long. CDR3 DNA sequence: TGTGCCAGAAGCTTCGACCCGATAGAGACTAGCGGGAGATTCTACGAGCAGTACTTC. It codes for CARSFDPIETSGRFYEQYF.

The rearrangement links TRBV6-1 to TRBJ2-6, with D unresolved. Germline lookup yields CDR1 MNHNS and CDR2 SASEGT. The CDR3 contains 18 residues. V lost 1 base and J lost 2, with 15 bases in between. The CDR3 is CASSEGSARYAGANVLTF. CDR3 DNA: TGTGCCAGCAGTGAAGGTTCAGCCAGATACGCTGGGGCCAACGTCCTGACTTTC.

The chain links TRBV28 to TRBJ2-2, with 10 bases that match TRBD1. This CDR3 contains 16 residues. The germline V gene has CDR1 MDHEN and CDR2 SYDVKM. The trim removed 8 bases at V and 3 bases at J, leaving 9 bases unmatched. The CDR3: CASEVYGTGDTGELFF. CDR3 nucleotide sequence: TGTGCCAGCGAGGTATATGGGACAGGGGACACCGGGGAGCTGTTTTTT.

The V gene is TRBV18, the J gene TRBJ1-1, with D maybe TRBD1 (5 bases). The CDR3 consists of 19 residues. Germline V gives CDR1 KGHSH, CDR2 LQKENI. Trimming shortened V by 2 bases and J by 0 bases, and 22 bases separated the two germline ends. The CDR3 loop reads CASSPTFGGGPTVNTEAFF. CDR3 in DNA: TGTGCCAGCTCACCAACTTTCGGGGGAGGACCCACCGTGAACACTGAAGCTTTCTTT.

This rearrangement joins TRBV28 to TRBJ1-2; 10 nucleotides agree with TRBD1. This CDR3 spans 16 amino acids. V lost 8 bases to trimming and J lost 4 bases; unmatched junction nucleotides: 13. Germline V gene lookup returns CDR1 MDHEN and CDR2 SYDVKM. CDR3 sequence (DNA): TGTGCCAGCGGGCCCCTCGGGACAGGGGCCCTCTATGGCTACACCTTC. It is translated as CASGPLGTGALYGYTF.

This clone appeared a single time. This chain connects TRBV5-1 to TRBJ2-1, with D perhaps TRBD1 (6 bases). V was trimmed by 2 bases and J by 0 bases, leaving 12 bases between them. Germline CDR1 and CDR2: SGHRS and YFSETQ. This CDR3 contains 16 residues. This CDR3 is CASSFATGSSYNEQFF. DNA of the CDR3: TGCGCCAGCAGCTTCGCAACAGGGAGCTCCTACAATGAGCAGTTCTTC. Combining the CDR3 with reference TRBV5-1 and TRBJ2-1 gives the whole variable domain KAGVTQTPRYLIKTRGQQVTLSCSPISGHRSVSWYQQTPGQGLQFLFEYFSETQRNKGNFPGRFSGRQFSNSRSEMNVSTLELGDSALYLCASSFATGSSYNEQFFGPGTRLTVL.

The chain links TRBV11-3 to TRBJ2-2, with D perhaps TRBD1 (6 bases). The CDR3 is made up of 14 amino acids. Germline CDR1 SGHNT, CDR2 YENEEA. V lost 4 bases and J lost 4, with 10 bases in between. The CDR3 bases are TGTGCCAGCAGCTACCCCAGGGGCACCGGGGAGCTGTTTTTT. This gives the protein CASSYPRGTGELFF.

This chain uses TRBV28 with TRBJ1-2; no definite D call. The V and J ends lost 6 bases and 6 bases respectively, with 11 bases between them. The germline gives CDR1 MDHEN, CDR2 SYDVKM. This CDR3 is built from 12 residues. CDR3 sequence (DNA): TGTGCCAGCAGCCCCCTCTCGCATGGCTACACCTTC. Translated: CASSPLSHGYTF.

The V gene is TRBV4-1, the J gene TRBJ2-3, with 7 bases matching TRBD2. Germline lookup yields CDR1 MGHRA and CDR2 YSYEKL. V lost 1 base, J lost 5 bases, and 9 bases stayed unmatched. The CDR3 runs to 16 residues. CDR3 DNA: TGCGCCAGCAGCCAAGTGGCGGGAGCCCAAGGAGATACGCAGTATTTT. Translating gives CASSQVAGAQGDTQYF.

This clone was detected once. V usage is TRBV28 and J usage is TRBJ2-3; 10 bases agree with TRBD2. Per the germline V gene, CDR1 is MDHEN and CDR2 is SYDVKM. The CDR3 is 14 amino acids. Trimming removed 5 bases from V and 13 bases from J; junction bases left unmatched: 12. DNA of the CDR3: TGTGCCAGCAGTAAGAGGGCCGGGACTAGCGACAAGTATTTT. This gives the protein CASSKRAGTSDKYF. The variable domain in full, completed from reference TRBV28 and TRBJ2-3, reads DVKVTQSSRYLVKRTGEKVFLECVQDMDHENMFWYRQDPGLGLRLIYFSYDVKMKEKGDIPEGYSVSREKKERFSLILESASTNQTSMYLCASSKRAGTSDKYFGPGTRLTVL.

The chain has TRBV5-1 and TRBJ2-1, with 7 bases aligning to TRBD1. V shed 4 bases and J 7 bases; nucleotides not matched to a gene: 14. The germline CDR1 and CDR2 sequences are SGHRS and YFSETQ. The CDR3 consists of 16 residues. The CDR3 DNA is TGCGCCAGCAGCACGATGGGGCAGGGGGTTCTTAATGAGCAGTTCTTC. Its protein is CASSTMGQGVLNEQFF. The whole variable domain, filled in from reference TRBV5-1 and TRBJ2-1, reads KAGVTQTPRYLIKTRGQQVTLSCSPISGHRSVSWYQQTPGQGLQFLFEYFSETQRNKGNFPGRFSGRQFSNSRSEMNVSTLELGDSALYLCASSTMGQGVLNEQFFGPGTRLTVL.

The rearrangement uses TRBV2 and TRBJ2-5; TRBD2 is a possible D gene (6 bases). V was clipped by 8 bases and J by 2 bases, with 9 bases between them. CDR3 length: 12 amino acids. Per germline, CDR1 SNHLY and CDR2 FYNNEI. The CDR3 loop reads CASRDFQETQYF. DNA of the CDR3: TGTGCCAGCCGGGACTTTCAAGAGACCCAGTACTTC.

CDR3 sequence reads: CASSPEPSGRANNEQFF. CDR3 sequence (DNA): TGCGCCAGCAGCCCGGAGCCTAGCGGGAGGGCGAACAATGAGCAGTTCTTC. The chain is built from TRBV4-1 and TRBJ2-1; the match to TRBD2 covers 12 bases. Germline V CDR1 and CDR2: MGHRA, YSYEKL. The CDR3 is made up of 17 amino acids. V shed 4 bases and J 5 bases; nucleotides not matched to a gene: 9.

The J gene is TRBJ2-1, the V gene TRBV11-2; possibly TRBD2 for D (6 bases). The CDR3 sequence is 13 residues long. The V end was cut by 5 bases, the J end by 4 bases, with 9 bases between. The V gene's germline CDR1 is SGHAT and CDR2 FQNNGV. The CDR3 is CASSTGLYNEQFF. For the CDR3, the DNA is TGTGCCAGCAGCACAGGACTATACAATGAGCAGTTCTTC. The variable domain in full, with the rest retrieved from reference TRBV11-2 and TRBJ2-1, is EAGVAQSPRYKIIEKRQSVAFWCNPISGHATLYWYQQILGQGPKLLIQFQNNGVVDDSQLPKDRFSAERLKGVDSTLKIQPAKLEDSAVYLCASSTGLYNEQFFGPGTRLTVL.

The rearrangement uses TRBV7-9 and TRBJ2-7; 13 bases line up with TRBD2. V lost 4 bases and J lost 2; bases outside the gene matches: 11. From germline, CDR1 is SEHNR and CDR2 FQNEAQ (reference sequence). This CDR3 region has 18 residues. DNA for the CDR3: TGTGCCAGCAGCTCACCGATCGGGACTAGCGGGATTGCCTACGAGCAGTACTTC. It yields the protein CASSSPIGTSGIAYEQYF.

The chain carries TRBV4-1 and TRBJ2-5; 9 bases are shared with TRBD1. J lost 7 bases, V lost 1 base, and 10 bases had no gene match. The CDR3 is 16 residues long. Germline CDR1 is MGHRA and CDR2 is YSYEKL. This CDR3 reads CASSQGVKQGATTQYF. In nucleotides, the CDR3 is TGCGCCAGCAGCCAAGGGGTTAAACAGGGGGCGACGACCCAGTACTTC.

This clone was seen a few times. Other DNA sequences in this sample translate to the same CDR3. CDR3 loop: CASSPPRDEQFF. For the CDR3, the DNA is TGTGCCAGCAGCCCCCCTCGAGATGAGCAGTTCTTC. The chain recombines TRBV7-9 with TRBJ2-1; D gene uncertain. The CDR3 has 12 residues. V was trimmed by 5 bases and J by 8 bases, leaving 10 bases between them. In germline, CDR1 is SEHNR, CDR2 FQNEAQ (reference sequence).

The gene calls are TRBV4-2 and TRBJ1-1; D call uncertain. There are 11 residues in the CDR3. Trimming pared 4 bases from V and 10 bases from J, leaving 10 bases between. In germline, CDR1 is LGHNA, CDR2 YNFKEQ. CDR3 residues: CASSRLSSAFF. CDR3 bases: TGTGCCAGCAGCCGCCTTTCTTCAGCTTTCTTT.

J is TRBJ1-2 and V is TRBV7-8; tentatively, D is TRBD1 (6 bases). Germline V gene sequence: CDR1 SGHVS, CDR2 FQNEAQ. CDR3 length: 14 amino acids. Trimming took off 4 bases at V and 4 bases at J, with 13 bases between the two ends. The CDR3 here is CASSSQGTFYGYTF. CDR3 DNA sequence: TGTGCCAGCAGCTCCCAGGGGACCTTCTATGGCTACACCTTC.

Comment on this clone: Additional DNA sequences in this sample encode the identical CDR3. The chain employs TRBV20-1 and TRBJ2-5; tentatively, D is TRBD2 (6 bases). Germline CDR1 DFQATT, CDR2 SNEGSKA (reference sequence). The CDR3 contains 11 residues. The V end lost 2 bases, the J end lost 5 bases, and 6 bases lay between the germline ends. Here the CDR3 DNA reads TGCAGTGCTAGACGGGGGGAGACCCAGTACTTC. Protein: CSARRGETQYF.

This chain joins TRBV10-2 and TRBJ2-5, with D uncertain. The CDR3 contains 12 residues. Between the trimmed V and J ends, which lost 3 bases and 4 bases, there was a span of 6 bases. Germline assignment: CDR1 WSHSY and CDR2 SAAADI. The CDR3 sequence: CASSDPRETQYF. The DNA for the CDR3 is TGCGCCAGCAGTGACCCGCGAGAGACCCAGTACTTC.